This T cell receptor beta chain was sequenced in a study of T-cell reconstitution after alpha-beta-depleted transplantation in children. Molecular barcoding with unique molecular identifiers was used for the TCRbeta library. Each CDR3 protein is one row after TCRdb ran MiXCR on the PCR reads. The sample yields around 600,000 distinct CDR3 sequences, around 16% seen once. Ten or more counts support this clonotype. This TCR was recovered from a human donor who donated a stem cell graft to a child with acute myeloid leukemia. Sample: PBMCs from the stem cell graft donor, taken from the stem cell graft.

The CDR3 protein is CSARVLTSGGVKNIQYF. The CDR3 DNA reads TGCAGTGCTAGAGTTTTGACTAGCGGGGGCGTAAAAAACATTCAGTACTTC. V is TRBV20-1 and J is TRBJ2-4; TRBD2 matches 12 bases. CDR1 is DFQATT and CDR2 is SNEGSKA in the germline V gene (reference sequence). The CDR3 has 17 residues. The junction had 8 bases not matched to a gene; V was cut back by 1 base and J by 4 bases.